The 15 T cell receptor beta chains in this list originate from one sample, sequenced in a study of cytomegalovirus exposure and HLA in healthy donors. PCR was performed using 60 Vbeta and 13 Jbeta primers. The table came from immunoSEQ multiplex PCR; TCRdb's copy has only in-frame clones and leaves some out. The table shows just over 150,000 clones, with over 65% occurring only once. The sample was PBMCs. These TCRs come from a man in his forties in good health and CMV-seropositive.

The rearrangement joins TRBV19 to TRBJ1-3, with D perhaps TRBD1 (5 bases). Germline V gene sequence: CDR1 LNHDA, CDR2 SQIVND (reference sequence). V lost 6 bases and J 0 bases, leaving 12 bases between the germline ends. The CDR3 has 15 residues. CDR3 amino acids: CASSRGSASGNTIYF. The CDR3 bases are TGTGCCAGTAGCCGGGGGTCCGCCTCTGGAAACACCATATATTTT.

The chain carries TRBV7-6 and TRBJ1-1; D is unresolved. CDR3 length equals 14 residues. Germline V CDR1 and CDR2: SGHVS, FNYEAQ. Trimming shortened V by 5 bases and J by 0 bases, and 10 bases separated the two germline ends. CDR3 residues: CASSIAGMNTEAFF. DNA for the CDR3: TGTGCCAGCAGCATCGCCGGGATGAACACTGAAGCTTTCTTT.

This rearrangement joins TRBV4-1 to TRBJ2-1, with TRBD1 matching 7 bases. V was pared by 1 base and J by 0 bases, with 9 bases of the junction left unmatched. From germline, CDR1 is MGHRA and CDR2 YSYEKL. The CDR3 has 18 amino acids. CDR3 sequence (DNA): TGCGCCAGCAGCCAAGCACAGACAGGGCTAGGCTCCTACAATGAGCAGTTCTTC. Protein: CASSQAQTGLGSYNEQFF.

The gene calls are TRBV9 and TRBJ2-7; D gene ambiguous. Trimming left V 2 bases short and J 0 bases short, with 9 bases between. Germline values: CDR1 SGDLS, CDR2 YYNGEE. There are 14 residues in the CDR3. The CDR3 coding sequence is TGTGCCAGCAGCGTGGGCCAGAGCTCCTACGAGCAGTACTTC. Its protein product is CASSVGQSSYEQYF.

The chain joins TRBV29-1 to TRBJ2-3; TRBD1 might be the D (5 bases). Germline CDR1 is SQVTM and CDR2 is ANQGSEA. The CDR3 is 14 amino acids. The V end was cut by 7 bases, the J end by 4 bases, with 18 bases between. For the CDR3, the DNA is TGCAGCGCCAAACCAGGGTTCGCGGCAGATACGCAGTATTTT. Translating it yields CSAKPGFAADTQYF.

The V call is TRBV19, the J call TRBJ2-3; perhaps TRBD2 as D (5 bases). The V gene's germline CDR1 is LNHDA and CDR2 SQIVND (reference sequence). The V and J ends lost 5 bases and 4 bases respectively, with 10 bases between them. The CDR3 contains 13 residues. CDR3 coding DNA: TGTGCCAGTAGTTCTAGCTGGGCAGATACGCAGTATTTT. Its protein is CASSSSWADTQYF.

This chain joins TRBV9 and TRBJ1-1; D is unclear. Germline V gene data show CDR1 as SGDLS and CDR2 as YYNGEE. This CDR3 is 13 amino acids long. V shed 3 bases and J shed 2 bases, with 8 bases lying between them. In nucleotides, the CDR3 is TGTGCCAGCAGCGGTAGCATAAACACTGAAGCTTTCTTT. Translating gives CASSGSINTEAFF. Variable domain in full (rest from reference TRBV9 and TRBJ1-1): DSGVTQTPKHLITATGQRVTLRCSPRSGDLSVYWYQQSLDQGLQFLIQYYNGEERAKGNILERFSAQQFPDLHSELNLSSLELGDSALYFCASSGSINTEAFFGQGTRLTVV.

The chain combines TRBV29-1 with TRBJ1-1; 9 bases are a match to TRBD1. Germline assignment: CDR1 SQVTM and CDR2 ANQGSEA. The CDR3 has 13 amino acids. V was pared by 5 bases and J by 5 bases, with 6 bases of the junction left unmatched. CDR3 sequence: CSVSGTGWTEAFF. The CDR3 coding sequence is TGCAGCGTTTCCGGGACAGGGTGGACTGAAGCTTTCTTT.

The chain joins TRBV2 to TRBJ1-2; D may be TRBD1 (6 bases). The ends were cut back, 2 bases at V and 6 bases at J, with 10 bases in the middle. Germline lookup yields CDR1 SNHLY and CDR2 FYNNEI. The CDR3 loop spans 13 amino acids. The CDR3 sequence is CASSENRVNGYTF. The CDR3 DNA is TGTGCCAGCAGTGAAAACAGGGTAAATGGCTACACCTTC.

V gene TRBV5-1 combines with J gene TRBJ2-3, with D uncertain. Trimming took off 7 bases at V and 5 bases at J, with 20 bases between the two ends. The CDR3 has 15 amino acids. Germline loops: CDR1 SGHRS, CDR2 YFSETQ. The chain's CDR3 is CASRKPESSGDTQYF. CDR3 sequence (DNA): TGCGCCAGCCGTAAACCCGAAAGCTCCGGAGATACGCAGTATTTT.

A few counts support this clone. CDR3 protein: CASSRDFGEQYF. In nucleotides, the CDR3 is TGCGCCAGCAGCCGGGACTTTGGCGAGCAGTACTTC. The genes are TRBV5-1 and TRBJ2-7; possible D gene TRBD2, 6 bases. The CDR3 is 12 amino acids. The ends were cut back, 4 bases at V and 6 bases at J, with 11 bases in the middle. The germline V gene has CDR1 SGHRS and CDR2 YFSETQ.

The CDR3: CASSVGAGGSSYNEQFF. The CDR3 bases are TGTGCCAGCAGCGTGGGGGCGGGGGGGAGCTCCTACAATGAGCAGTTCTTC. This chain links TRBV9 with TRBJ2-1; TRBD2 matches 9 bases. The CDR3 sequence is 17 residues long. Germline CDR1 is SGDLS and CDR2 is YYNGEE. V shed 2 bases and J 0 bases; nucleotides not matched to a gene: 6.

V gene TRBV5-1 combines with J gene TRBJ1-6, with D possibly matching TRBD1 (6 bases). V lost 0 bases to trimming and J lost 5 bases, with 9 bases between them. Germline V CDR1 and CDR2: SGHRS, YFSETQ. This CDR3 region has 15 residues. CDR3 in DNA: TGCGCCAGCAGCTTGGAGTCAGGGGATAATTCACCCCTCCACTTT. Translated, it gives CASSLESGDNSPLHF.

About this clone itself: The junction shows a germline mismatch at one end, possibly a read error. The rearrangement uses TRBV7-9 and TRBJ1-5; possibly TRBD1 for D (6 bases). The length of the CDR3 is 19 residues. The germline CDR1 and CDR2 sequences are SEHNR and FQNEAQ (reference sequence). CDR3 nucleotides: TGTTCCAGCAGCTTAGTGGGAGGGACAAAACCTTATAGCAATCAGCCCCAGCATTTT. Translated, it gives CSSSLVGGTKPYSNQPQHF.

The chain links TRBV7-2 to TRBJ1-1; 7 nucleotides match TRBD1. Trimming cost V 3 bases and J 1 base; bases outside gene matches: 5. CDR1 and CDR2 (germline): SGHTA, FQGNSA. The CDR3 extends over 15 amino acids. The CDR3 protein is CASSFTGAKNTEAFF. In DNA, the CDR3 is TGTGCCAGCAGCTTTACAGGGGCCAAGAACACTGAAGCTTTCTTT.